Given below is one TCR beta chain in context. Its antigen is currently unknown. These data are taken from a study of a mutant IDH1 vaccine in newly diagnosed glioma. Study summary: Former treatment meant radiotherapy, temozolomide, or both; the majority had gotten both.

The time point is: week 5, during vaccination. In every dose of vaccine, 300 ug of mutant IDH1 20-mer peptide was given alongside topical imiquimod. Sequenced by immunoSEQ multiplex PCR; TCRdb stores in-frame clones only, minus some. The sample holds 37,000 or so clones, around 83% seen once. Trimming removed 2 bases at V and 5 bases at J, with 3 bases between. CDR3 length: 11 amino acids. The germline V gene has CDR1 LNHDA and CDR2 SQIVND (reference sequence). This chain joins TRBV19 and TRBJ1-1; no firm D call. The sample here was PBMCs, taken from a glioma patient whose treatment included an IDH1 peptide vaccine. The origin of this receptor is a man aged 25-40 years with glioma. CDR3 region: CASSIWTEAFF. The DNA of the CDR3 is TGTGCCAGTAGTATATGGACTGAAGCTTTCTTT.